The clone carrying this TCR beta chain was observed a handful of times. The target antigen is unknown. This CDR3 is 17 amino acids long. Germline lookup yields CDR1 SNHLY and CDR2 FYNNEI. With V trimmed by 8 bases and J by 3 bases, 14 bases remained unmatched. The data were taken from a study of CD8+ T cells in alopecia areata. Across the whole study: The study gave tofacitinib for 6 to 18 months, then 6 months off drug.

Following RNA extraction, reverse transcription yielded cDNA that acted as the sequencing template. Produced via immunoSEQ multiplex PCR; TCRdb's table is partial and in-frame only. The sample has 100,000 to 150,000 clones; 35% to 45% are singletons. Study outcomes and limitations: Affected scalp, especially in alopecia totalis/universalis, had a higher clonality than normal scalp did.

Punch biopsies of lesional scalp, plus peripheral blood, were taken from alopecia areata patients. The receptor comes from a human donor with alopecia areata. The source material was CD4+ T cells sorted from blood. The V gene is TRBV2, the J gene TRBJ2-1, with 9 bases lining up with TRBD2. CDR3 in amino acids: CASWTGLASGNYNEQFF. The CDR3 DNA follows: TGTGCCAGCTGGACGGGGTTGGCTAGCGGGAACTACAATGAGCAGTTCTTC.